This TCR beta chain is from a study of T-cell reconstitution after alpha-beta-depleted transplantation in children. Between the trimmed V and J ends, which lost 3 bases and 1 base, there was a span of 16 bases. Germline CDR1 is DFQATT and CDR2 is SNEGSKA (reference sequence). The length of the CDR3 is 15 residues. Unique molecular identifiers were built into the TCRbeta library. One entry per CDR3 protein, called by TCRdb with MiXCR from the PCR reads. The sample has about 540,000 distinct CDR3 sequences, about 17% seen once. The origin of this receptor is a human donor who donated a stem cell graft to a child with acute lymphoblastic leukemia. This material consisted of PBMCs from the stem cell graft donor, taken from the stem cell graft. The chain has TRBV20-1 and TRBJ2-7; either TRBD1 or TRBD2 may supply D (5 bases each). CDR3 amino acids: CSARFWGPASYEQYF. In nucleotides, the CDR3 is TGCAGTGCTAGGTTCTGGGGACCGGCGTCCTACGAGCAGTACTTC.